This is a list of T cell receptor beta chains from one sample in a study of T-cell reconstitution after alpha-beta-depleted transplantation in children. TCRdb recomputed calls from the PCR reads with MiXCR, one row per CDR3 protein. The profile covers 550,000 to 600,000 distinct CDR3 sequences, with under 25% appearing a single time and less than 15% taken by the ten largest. The sequencing used PBMCs, mostly from graft donor cells, collected 360 days after TCRalphabeta/CD19-depleted stem cell transplant. The source is a boy younger than two who had a stem cell transplant for acute myeloid leukemia, so the T cells may come from the graft donor. The conserved cysteine and the conserved F or W are not part of the CDR3 here. The D gene is left open where the match is weak.

J gene	D gene	V gene	CDR3 protein
TRBJ1-2	-	TRBV20-1	SAPPNYGYT
TRBJ2-7	-	TRBV5-1	ASSLAGLRSYEQY
TRBJ2-3	TRBD2	TRBV20-1	SARGLLAGRTDTQY
TRBJ2-1	-	TRBV28	ATKQYNEQF
TRBJ2-1	TRBD2	TRBV6-5	ASSSRLASNEQF
TRBJ1-1	-	TRBV6-1	ASTRKGAEAF
TRBJ2-5	TRBD2	TRBV12-3/TRBV12-4	ASSSAGGRETQY
TRBJ2-1	TRBD2	TRBV29-1	SGRRPGGVYNEQF
TRBJ2-1	-	TRBV6-5	ASSPSLNEQF
TRBJ1-5	-	TRBV12-3/TRBV12-4	ASSQDSLNQPQH
TRBJ1-5	TRBD1	TRBV6-5	ASSSATDRGSNQPQH
TRBJ1-1	TRBD1	TRBV3-1	ASSQDLVRGTEAF
TRBJ2-7	-	TRBV18	ASSPKEDYEQY
TRBJ1-4	-	TRBV10-3	AISEGAGEKLF